The source of this TCR beta chain is a study of technical replicates of blood from several donors. Libraries were prepared by immunoSEQ multiplex PCR; TCRdb keeps only in-frame clonotypes and omits some of them. The sample includes roughly 80,000 clones, 89% seen only once; the top ten take about 0.41%. Germline V gives CDR1 MDHEN, CDR2 SYDVKM. CDR3 length: 15 amino acids. Trimming removed 8 bases at V and 1 base at J, with 15 bases between. The clonotype comes from a human donor in good health. Sequenced material: T cells isolated from PBMCs. The chain joins TRBV28 to TRBJ1-3; D gene ambiguous. The CDR3 bases are TGTGCCAGCCAAAACGGCGGAATGTCTGGAAACACCATATATTTT. It translates to CASQNGGMSGNTIYF.